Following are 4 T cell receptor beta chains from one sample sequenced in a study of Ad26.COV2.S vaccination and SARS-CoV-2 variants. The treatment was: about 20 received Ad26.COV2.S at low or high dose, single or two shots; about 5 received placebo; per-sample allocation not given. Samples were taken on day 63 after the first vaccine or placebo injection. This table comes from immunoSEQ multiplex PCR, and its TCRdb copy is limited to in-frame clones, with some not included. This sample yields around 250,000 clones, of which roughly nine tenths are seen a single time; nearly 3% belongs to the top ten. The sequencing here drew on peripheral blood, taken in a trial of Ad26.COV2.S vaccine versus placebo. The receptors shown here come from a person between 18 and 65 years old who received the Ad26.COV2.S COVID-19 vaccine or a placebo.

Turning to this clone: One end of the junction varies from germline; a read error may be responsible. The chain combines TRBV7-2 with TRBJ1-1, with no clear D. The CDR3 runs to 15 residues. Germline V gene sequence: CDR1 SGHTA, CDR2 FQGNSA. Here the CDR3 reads CASNLYPFTKTPTRF. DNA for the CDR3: TGTGCCAGCAACCTCTACCCTTTTACGAAGACCCCCACCCGTTTT. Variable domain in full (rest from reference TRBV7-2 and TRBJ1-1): GAGVSQSPSNKVTEKGKDVELRCDPISGHTALYWYRQSLGQGLEFLIYFQGNSAPDKSGLPSDRFSAERTGGSVSTLTIQRTQQEDSAVYLCASNLYPFTKTPTRFGQGTRLTVV.

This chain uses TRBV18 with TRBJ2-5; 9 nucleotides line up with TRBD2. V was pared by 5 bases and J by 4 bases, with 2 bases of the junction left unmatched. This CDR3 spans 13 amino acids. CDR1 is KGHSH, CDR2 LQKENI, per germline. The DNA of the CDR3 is TGTGCCAGCTCAATAGCGGGAGTAGAGACCCAGTACTTC. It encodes CASSIAGVETQYF.

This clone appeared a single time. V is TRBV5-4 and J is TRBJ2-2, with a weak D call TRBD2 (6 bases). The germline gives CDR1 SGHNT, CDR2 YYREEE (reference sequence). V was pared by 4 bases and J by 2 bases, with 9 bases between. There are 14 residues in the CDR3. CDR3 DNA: TGTGCCAGCAGCACGGGACTTAACACCGGGGAGCTGTTTTTT. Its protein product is CASSTGLNTGELFF.

This chain's CDR3 is CSVSRDRGGYGYTF. For the CDR3, the DNA is TGCAGCGTCTCCCGGGACAGGGGAGGCTATGGCTACACCTTC. The chain is built from TRBV29-1 and TRBJ1-2; 10 nucleotides line up with TRBD1. The V gene end was trimmed by 6 bases and the J gene end by 4 bases; junction bases not matched to a gene: 8. Germline V gene lookup returns CDR1 SQVTM and CDR2 ANQGSEA. The CDR3 runs 14 residues.